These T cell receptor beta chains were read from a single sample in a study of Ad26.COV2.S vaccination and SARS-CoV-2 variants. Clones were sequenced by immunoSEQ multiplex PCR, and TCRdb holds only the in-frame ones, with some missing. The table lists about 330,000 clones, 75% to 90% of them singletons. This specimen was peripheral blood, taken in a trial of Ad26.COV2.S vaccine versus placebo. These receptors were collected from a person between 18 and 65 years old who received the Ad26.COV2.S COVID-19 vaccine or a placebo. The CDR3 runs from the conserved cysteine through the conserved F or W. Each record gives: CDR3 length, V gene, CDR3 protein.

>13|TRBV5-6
CASSPGLNQPQHF
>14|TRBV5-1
CASSFFIGADEQFF
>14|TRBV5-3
CARSFRGASYEQYF
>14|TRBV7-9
CASSFPGHPNEAFF
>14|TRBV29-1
CSVLISGVGTEAFF
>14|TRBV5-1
CASSLAPQGSEAFF
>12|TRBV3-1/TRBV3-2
CASSQGNYGYTF
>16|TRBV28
CASNRGRLRSNYGYTF
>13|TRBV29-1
CSVEDRGSYGYTF
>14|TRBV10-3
CAISESLARDIQYF
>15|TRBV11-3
CASSSRFVDTGELFF
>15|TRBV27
CASGPTGELVGGYTF
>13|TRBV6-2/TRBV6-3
CASSSRSSYEQYF
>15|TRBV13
CASSPDSDTPYEQYF
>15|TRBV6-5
CASSHRGLGNTEAFF
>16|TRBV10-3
CAITPRRTGYLARAFF
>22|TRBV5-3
CARSLAPCLAGGPYGAYNEQFF
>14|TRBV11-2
CASRTGTLNTEAFF
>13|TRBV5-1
CASSPDRDTEAFF
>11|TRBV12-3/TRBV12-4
CASSLSDTQYF
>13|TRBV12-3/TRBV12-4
CASTLQGTYGYTF
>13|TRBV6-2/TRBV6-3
CASSHDSYNEQFF
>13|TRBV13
CASSLEPFYGYTF
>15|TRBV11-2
CASSFGWGLHNEQFF
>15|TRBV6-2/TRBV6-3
CASSQLQGGRTEAFF
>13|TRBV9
CASGQAMNTEAFF
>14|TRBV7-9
CASTFSGHQETQYF
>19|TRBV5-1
CASSLDNSQPGRMNTEAFF
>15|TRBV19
CASSMATSGSDEQFF
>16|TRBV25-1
CASSGGQGAGTDTQYF